The 3 T cell receptor beta chains presented below share a single source sample, sequenced in a study of blood T cells in healthy people across ages. The authors ran a second PCR of 7 to 11 cycles using a sample-barcoded 5' primer and a J-beta primer mix. TCRdb ran MiXCR on the 5' RACE reads and lists one entry per CDR3 protein. The profile covers 650,000 to 900,000 distinct CDR3 sequences, with around two thirds appearing a single time and about 27% taken by the ten largest. Material: blood. These TCRs come from a man younger than 40 in good health.

This clonotype was counted only a few times. The chain has TRBV12-3 or TRBV12-4 and TRBJ2-3; D is unresolved. Trimming pared 8 bases from V and 0 bases from J, leaving 15 bases between. CDR3 length equals 15 residues. As DNA, the CDR3 is TGTGCCAGCCGTCCCCGGGCCGGTAGCACAGATACGCAGTATTTT. As protein: CASRPRAGSTDTQYF.

V is TRBV18 and J is TRBJ2-4, with D maybe TRBD2 (5 bases). Matching the DNA end better, TRBJ2-7 makes the J call doubtful. The CDR3 is made up of 13 amino acids. Germline CDR1 and CDR2: KGHSH and LQKENI. DNA for the CDR3: TGTGCCAGCTCCCCTACTAGGAGTTACGAGCAGTACTTC. As protein: CASSPTRSYEQYF.

This clonotype has just one count. The gene calls are TRBV9 and TRBJ2-5, with TRBD1 matching 7 bases. Germline-derived CDR1 and CDR2 are SGDLS and YYNGEE. This CDR3 spans 14 amino acids. V shed 4 bases and J 2 bases; nucleotides not matched to a gene: 5. The CDR3 nucleotides read TGTGCCAGCAGCACAGGGGTTGGTCAAGAGACCCAGTACTTC. This sequence encodes CASSTGVGQETQYF.